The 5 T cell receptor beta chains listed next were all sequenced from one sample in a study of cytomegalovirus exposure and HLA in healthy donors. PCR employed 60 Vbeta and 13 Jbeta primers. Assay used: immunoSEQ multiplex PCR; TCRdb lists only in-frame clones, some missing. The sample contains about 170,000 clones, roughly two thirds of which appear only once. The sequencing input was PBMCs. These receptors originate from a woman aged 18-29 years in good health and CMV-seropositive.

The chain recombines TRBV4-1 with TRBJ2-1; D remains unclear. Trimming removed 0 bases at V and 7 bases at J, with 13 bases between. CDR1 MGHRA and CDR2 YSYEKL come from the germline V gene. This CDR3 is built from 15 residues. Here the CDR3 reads CASSQERSSKNEQFF. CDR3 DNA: TGCGCCAGCAGCCAAGAACGGTCTTCGAAAAATGAGCAGTTCTTC.

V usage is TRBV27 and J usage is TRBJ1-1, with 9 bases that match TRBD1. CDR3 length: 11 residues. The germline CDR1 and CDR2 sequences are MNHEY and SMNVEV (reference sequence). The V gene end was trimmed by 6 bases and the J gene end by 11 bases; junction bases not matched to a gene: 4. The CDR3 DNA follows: TGTGCCAGCAGGGGACAGGGAGTGGCTTTCTTT. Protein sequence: CASRGQGVAFF.

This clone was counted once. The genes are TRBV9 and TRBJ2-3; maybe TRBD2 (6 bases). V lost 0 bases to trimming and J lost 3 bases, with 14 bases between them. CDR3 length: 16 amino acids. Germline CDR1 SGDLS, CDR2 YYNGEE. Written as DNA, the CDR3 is TGTGCCAGCAGCGTAGAGGAGGGGTCGGGTACAGATACGCAGTATTTT. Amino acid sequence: CASSVEEGSGTDTQYF.

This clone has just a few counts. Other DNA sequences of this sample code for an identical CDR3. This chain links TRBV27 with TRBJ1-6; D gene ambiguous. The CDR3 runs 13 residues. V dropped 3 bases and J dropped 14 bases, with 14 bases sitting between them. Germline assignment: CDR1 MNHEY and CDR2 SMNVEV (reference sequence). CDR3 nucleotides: TGTGCCAGCAGTTTCGTAAGCGGGTCGGCCCTCCACTTT. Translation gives CASSFVSGSALHF.

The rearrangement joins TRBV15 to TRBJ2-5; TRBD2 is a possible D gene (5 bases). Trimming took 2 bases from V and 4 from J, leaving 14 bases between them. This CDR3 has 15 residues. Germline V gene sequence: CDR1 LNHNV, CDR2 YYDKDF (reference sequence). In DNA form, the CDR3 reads TGTGCCACCAGCAGATTGACGGCACGGGGAGAGACCCAGTACTTC. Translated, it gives CATSRLTARGETQYF.